One sample yielded the 24 T cell receptor beta chains listed below, sequenced in a study (dated by TCRdb to the mid-2010s). Library generation was performed with RT-PCR. The sequencer listed for this sample is Illumina MiSeq. Using fastp at Q25 and MiXCR, TCRdb reprocessed the public reads and kept productive beta chains. When rows share a CDR3 protein, they turn into one entry using the most common DNA and genes. The sample table contains about 680,000 distinct CDR3 sequences; only one count was recorded for 11% to 15% of them. Jointly, the top ten make up around 3.3% of the sample. The material sequenced was memory CD4+ T cells from blood. The receptor set was obtained from a female donor in good health, serving as a healthy control.

The V gene is TRBV19, the J gene TRBJ1-5; D is undetermined. V dropped 5 bases and J dropped 13 bases, with 21 bases sitting between them. Germline V CDR1 and CDR2: LNHDA, SQIVND (reference sequence). The CDR3 sequence is 14 residues long. The CDR3 region has the DNA TGTGCCAGTAGTCCGGGCCCCCGCCGGAGTTTGCAGCATTTT. Translation: CASSPGPRRSLQHF.

The chain carries TRBV20-1 and TRBJ2-7; no reliable D call. V was shortened by 0 bases and J by 0 bases, with 12 bases between the two germline ends. The CDR3 runs to 15 residues. Looked up from germline, CDR1 is DFQATT and CDR2 is SNEGSKA (reference sequence). The CDR3 region has the DNA TGCAGTGCTAGAGATCGACGGACGGCCTCCTACGAGCAGTACTTC. Amino acid sequence: CSARDRRTASYEQYF.

In its sample, this clonotype was seen many times. The V call is TRBV6-5, the J call TRBJ2-4; 9 positions match TRBD2. The CDR3 has 15 residues. Germline V gene sequence: CDR1 MNHEY, CDR2 SVGAGI. Trimming took 6 bases from V and 1 from J; bases not matched to a gene: 4. The CDR3 reads CASRSLAGAKNIQYF. The CDR3 DNA is TGTGCCAGCAGGTCCCTAGCGGGGGCCAAAAACATTCAGTACTTC.

V is TRBV7-8 and J is TRBJ2-1, with D possibly TRBD2 on 6 matching bases. The germline V gene encodes CDR1 SGHVS and CDR2 FQNEAQ. This CDR3 contains 18 residues. V gave up 1 base and J gave up 7 bases, with 23 bases separating them. The CDR3 nucleotides read TGTGCCAGCAGCTTAGGTCATTTCGGCGGGATTCCTGGGAATGAGCAGTTCTTC. Translating gives CASSLGHFGGIPGNEQFF. The whole variable domain, remainder taken from reference TRBV7-8 and TRBJ2-1, is GAGVSQSPRYKVAKRGQDVALRCDPISGHVSLFWYQQALGQGPEFLTYFQNEAQLDKSGLPSDRFFAERPEGSVSTLKIQRTQQEDSAVYLCASSLGHFGGIPGNEQFFGPGTRLTVL.

Ten or more counts support this clonotype. The chain joins TRBV4-3 to TRBJ2-1; D remains unclear. Germline-derived CDR1 and CDR2 are LGHNA and YSLEER. The ends were cut back, 0 bases at V and 10 bases at J, with 16 bases in the middle. This CDR3 region has 15 residues. The CDR3 loop is CASSQDPRAEAEQFF. CDR3 DNA: TGCGCCAGCAGCCAAGATCCCCGGGCCGAGGCAGAGCAGTTCTTC.

The CDR3 protein is CASSLAAGTGGTEAFF. The CDR3 DNA reads TGTGCCAGCAGCTTAGCCGCCGGGACAGGGGGCACTGAAGCTTTCTTT. The chain joins TRBV7-8 to TRBJ1-1; TRBD1 aligns across 11 bases. CDR1 and CDR2 from the germline V gene are SGHVS and FQNEAQ. The CDR3 is made up of 16 amino acids. V lost 0 bases to trimming and J lost 4 bases; unmatched junction nucleotides: 4.

Points on this clonotype: Being one base from a much bigger clone, this may be a read error. The genes are TRBV5-1 and TRBJ2-6, with 7 bases aligning to TRBD1. In germline, CDR1 is SGHRS, CDR2 YFSETQ. V dropped 3 bases and J dropped 6; count of bases not matched to a gene: 6. The CDR3 covers 15 residues. The CDR3 DNA reads as TGCGCCAGCAGCTGGGCCGGGACAGTGGCCAACGTCCTGACTTTC. It translates to CASSWAGTVANVLTF. Drawing the rest from reference TRBV5-1 and TRBJ2-6, the complete variable domain is KAGVTQTPRYLIKTRGQQVTLSCSPISGHRSVSWYQQTPGQGLQFLFEYFSETQRNKGNFPGRFSGRQFSNSRSEMNVSTLELGDSALYLCASSWAGTVANVLTFGAGSRLTVL.

The V and J genes are TRBV20-1 and TRBJ2-1; 7 nucleotides agree with TRBD2. CDR1 DFQATT and CDR2 SNEGSKA come from the germline V gene (reference sequence). V dropped 0 bases and J dropped 0; count of bases not matched to a gene: 8. This CDR3 is built from 17 residues. The CDR3 spells CSARDLSGWNSYNEQFF. DNA of the CDR3: TGCAGTGCTAGAGATCTTAGCGGGTGGAACTCCTACAATGAGCAGTTCTTC.

This clonotype was counted ten times or more. The rearrangement joins TRBV12-3 or TRBV12-4 to TRBJ1-5; D possibly corresponds to TRBD1 (6 bases). Trimming cost V 6 bases and J 6 bases, with 21 bases left between them. There are 16 residues in the CDR3. CDR3 coding DNA: TGTGCCAGCAGCATCACTTCGGGGGGCGAGGGTCAGCCCCAGCATTTT. Its protein is CASSITSGGEGQPQHF.

This clonotype came up once. The V and J genes are TRBV20-1 and TRBJ1-1; TRBD1 matches at 8 bases. V lost 2 bases and J lost 5; bases outside the gene matches: 4. The V gene's germline CDR1 is DFQATT and CDR2 SNEGSKA (reference sequence). This CDR3 contains 13 residues. In DNA, the CDR3 is TGCAGTGCTAGACAGGGGGCTTGGACTGAAGCTTTCTTT. This translates into CSARQGAWTEAFF.

This clonotype was counted between two and nine times. J is TRBJ1-5 and V is TRBV3-1; no firm D call. V was pared by 0 bases and J by 3 bases, with 3 bases between. CDR1 is LGHDT, CDR2 YNNKEL, per germline (reference sequence). The CDR3 runs 13 residues. The DNA of the CDR3 is TGTGCCAGCAGCCAAGATGTCAATCAGCCCCAGCATTTT. The encoded protein is CASSQDVNQPQHF.

In its sample, this clonotype was seen a few times. The V call is TRBV4-1, the J call TRBJ2-1; 8 bases fit TRBD2. Per the germline V gene, CDR1 is MGHRA and CDR2 is YSYEKL. V gave up 4 bases and J gave up 7 bases; unmatched junction bases: 30. The CDR3 runs to 22 residues. CDR3 DNA sequence: TGCGCCAGCAGCCGGAGAAGTGGATCTGACGGGGGGGCCCTGCGAAAGATGAATGAGCAGTTCTTC. Translated: CASSRRSGSDGGALRKMNEQFF.

The V call is TRBV7-2, the J call TRBJ2-1; the D gene is possibly TRBD1 (5 bases). The CDR3 has 14 residues. The V gene lost 1 base and the J gene lost 6 bases, with 10 bases spanning the gap. Germline loops: CDR1 SGHTA, CDR2 FQGNSA. The CDR3 sequence is CASSLGQISNEQFF. As DNA, the CDR3 is TGTGCCAGCAGCTTAGGACAGATTAGCAATGAGCAGTTCTTC. Using reference TRBV7-2 and TRBJ2-1 for the parts outside the CDR3, the full variable domain is GAGVSQSPSNKVTEKGKDVELRCDPISGHTALYWYRQSLGQGLEFLIYFQGNSAPDKSGLPSDRFSAERTGGSVSTLTIQRTQQEDSAVYLCASSLGQISNEQFFGPGTRLTVL.

The CDR3 spells CASSTWTSQETQYF. The CDR3 nucleotides read TGCGCCAGCAGCACGTGGACGAGCCAAGAGACCCAGTACTTC. The genes are TRBV5-1 and TRBJ2-5; no clear D. This CDR3 has 14 amino acids. V lost 4 bases to trimming and J lost 1 base, with 11 bases between them. Germline V gene sequence: CDR1 SGHRS, CDR2 YFSETQ.

This clonotype was seen only a few times. This rearrangement joins TRBV11-2 to TRBJ2-7; D assignment may be TRBD1 or TRBD2 (5 bases each). The CDR3 has 14 residues. Germline V lookup: CDR1 SGHAT, CDR2 FQNNGV. V was shortened by 3 bases and J by 3 bases, with 12 bases between the two germline ends. In DNA form, the CDR3 reads TGTGCCAGCAGCTTGGTCGGGGCCCTCTACGAGCAGTACTTC. Protein: CASSLVGALYEQYF.

The chain employs TRBV12-3 or TRBV12-4 and TRBJ1-1; 8 nucleotides align to TRBD1. The CDR3 consists of 14 residues. Germline trimming cut 6 bases from V and 4 bases from J; bases unmatched to any gene: 7. CDR3 coding DNA: TGTGCCAGCAGACCCGACAGGGGAGGCACTGAAGCTTTCTTT. This gives the protein CASRPDRGGTEAFF.

In its sample, this clonotype was seen many times. This rearrangement joins TRBV6-5 to TRBJ1-1, with 8 bases matching TRBD1. This CDR3 has 16 residues. The germline gives CDR1 MNHEY, CDR2 SVGAGI. The V segment lost 6 bases and the J segment 5 bases; nucleotides outside the gene matches: 14. The CDR3 sequence is CASSSPVQGGGTEAFF. The CDR3 nucleotides are TGTGCCAGCAGCTCTCCGGTACAGGGGGGAGGTACTGAAGCTTTCTTT.

This clonotype was detected only a few times. The chain couples TRBV10-3 to TRBJ2-3; D is undetermined. V was trimmed by 0 bases and J by 4 bases, leaving 8 bases between them. Germline V gene data show CDR1 as ENHRY and CDR2 as SYGVKD. There are 14 residues in the CDR3. CDR3 in amino acids: CAISESQLADTQYF. CDR3 DNA sequence: TGTGCCATCAGTGAGTCTCAGTTGGCAGATACGCAGTATTTT.

This clonotype was counted many times. The chain carries TRBV6-5 and TRBJ2-3, with TRBD1 matching over 7 bases. After removal of 5 bases from V and 2 bases from J, the junction contained 4 bases not matched to a gene. The CDR3 length is 14 residues. Germline CDR1 reads MNHEY; CDR2 reads SVGAGI. The CDR3 sequence is CASSTGTVTDTQYF. DNA for the CDR3: TGTGCCAGCAGTACAGGGACAGTCACAGATACGCAGTATTTT.

This chain links TRBV5-1 with TRBJ2-2; D is ambiguous. The germline CDR1 and CDR2 sequences are SGHRS and YFSETQ. This CDR3 has 14 residues. V dropped 4 bases and J dropped 3 bases, with 10 bases sitting between them. The CDR3 region is CASSGRWDTGELFF. The DNA of the CDR3 is TGCGCCAGCAGCGGCAGGTGGGACACCGGGGAGCTGTTTTTT.

Only a few counts were recorded for this clonotype. The chain's CDR3 is CASSLAARDVDEAFF. The CDR3 DNA follows: TGTGCCAGCAGCTTAGCAGCCAGGGATGTGGATGAAGCTTTCTTT. This rearrangement joins TRBV7-9 to TRBJ1-1, with a possible D match to TRBD1 (5 bases). CDR1 is SEHNR, CDR2 FQNEAQ, per germline (reference sequence). The V end was cut by 0 bases, the J end by 7 bases, with 15 bases between. The CDR3 runs 15 residues.

J is TRBJ2-5 and V is TRBV30, with 9 bases lining up with TRBD2. The CDR3 runs to 13 residues. From germline, CDR1 is GTSNPN and CDR2 SVGIG (reference sequence). After removal of 2 bases from V and 2 bases from J, the junction contained 0 bases not matched to a gene. The CDR3 coding sequence is TGTGCCTGGAGTAGCGGGGGGCAAGAGACCCAGTACTTC. This translates into CAWSSGGQETQYF. Variable domain in full (rest from reference TRBV30 and TRBJ2-5): SQTIHQWPATLVQPVGSPLSLECTVEGTSNPNLYWYRQAAGRGLQLLFYSVGIGQISSEVPQNLSASRPQDRQFILSSKKLLLSDSGFYLCAWSSGGQETQYFGPGTRLLVL.

This clonotype was seen many times. The chain has TRBV5-1 and TRBJ1-1; 12 bases agree with TRBD1. V lost 4 bases, J lost 1 base, and 5 bases stayed unmatched. This CDR3 is built from 16 residues. CDR1 SGHRS and CDR2 YFSETQ come from the germline V gene. CDR3 residues: CASSRGTGGANTEAFF. The DNA of the CDR3 is TGCGCCAGCAGCCGTGGGACAGGGGGCGCGAACACTGAAGCTTTCTTT.

The chain combines TRBV6-2 or TRBV6-3 with TRBJ2-7; D gene unclear. Trimming left V 7 bases short and J 3 bases short, with 10 bases between. The CDR3 totals 12 residues. Germline CDR1 is MNHEY and CDR2 is SVGEGT. The CDR3: CASINGRYEQYF. CDR3 sequence (DNA): TGTGCCAGCATCAACGGGCGCTACGAGCAGTACTTC.